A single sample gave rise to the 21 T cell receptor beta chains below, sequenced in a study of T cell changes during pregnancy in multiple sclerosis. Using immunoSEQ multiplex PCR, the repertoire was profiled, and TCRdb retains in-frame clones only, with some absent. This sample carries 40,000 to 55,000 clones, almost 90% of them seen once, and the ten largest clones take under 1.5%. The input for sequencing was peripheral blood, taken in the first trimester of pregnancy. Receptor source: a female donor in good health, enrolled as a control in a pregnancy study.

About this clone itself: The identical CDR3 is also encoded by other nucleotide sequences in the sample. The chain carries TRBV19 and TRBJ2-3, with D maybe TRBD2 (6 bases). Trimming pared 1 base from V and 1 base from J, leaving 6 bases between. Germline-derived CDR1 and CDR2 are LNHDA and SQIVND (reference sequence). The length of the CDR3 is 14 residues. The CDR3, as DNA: TGTGCCAGTAGTATAGCGGGAGGCACAGATACGCAGTATTTT. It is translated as CASSIAGGTDTQYF.

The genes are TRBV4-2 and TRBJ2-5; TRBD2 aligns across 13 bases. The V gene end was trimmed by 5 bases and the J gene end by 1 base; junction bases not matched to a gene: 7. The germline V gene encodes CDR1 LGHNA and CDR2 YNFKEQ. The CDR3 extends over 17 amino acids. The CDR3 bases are TGTGCCAGCAGCTCGCAAGGACTAGCGGGAGCCCAAGAGACCCAGTACTTC. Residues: CASSSQGLAGAQETQYF.

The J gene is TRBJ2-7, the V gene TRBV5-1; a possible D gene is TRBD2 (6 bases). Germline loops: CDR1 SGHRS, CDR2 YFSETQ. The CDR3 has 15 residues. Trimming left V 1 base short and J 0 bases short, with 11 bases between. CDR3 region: CASSLWAGSSYEQYF. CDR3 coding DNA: TGCGCCAGCAGCTTGTGGGCGGGAAGCTCCTACGAGCAGTACTTC.

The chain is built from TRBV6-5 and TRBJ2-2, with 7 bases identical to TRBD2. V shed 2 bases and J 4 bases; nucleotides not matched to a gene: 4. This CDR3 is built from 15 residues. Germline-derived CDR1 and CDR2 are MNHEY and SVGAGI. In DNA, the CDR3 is TGTGCCAGCAGTTACCAGGCGGGAGTCACCGGGGAGCTGTTTTTT. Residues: CASSYQAGVTGELFF.

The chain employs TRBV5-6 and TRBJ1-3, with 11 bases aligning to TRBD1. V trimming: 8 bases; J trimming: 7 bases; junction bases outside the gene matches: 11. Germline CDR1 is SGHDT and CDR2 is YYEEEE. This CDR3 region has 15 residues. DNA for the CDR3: TGTGCCAGTGCGATCGGACAGGGGGCATCGAACACCATATATTTT. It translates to CASAIGQGASNTIYF.

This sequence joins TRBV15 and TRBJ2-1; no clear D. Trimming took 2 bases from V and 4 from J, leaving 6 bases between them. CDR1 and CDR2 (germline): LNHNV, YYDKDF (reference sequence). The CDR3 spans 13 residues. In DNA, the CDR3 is TGTGCCACCAGCAGACTAGATTACAATGAGCAGTTCTTC. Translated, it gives CATSRLDYNEQFF.

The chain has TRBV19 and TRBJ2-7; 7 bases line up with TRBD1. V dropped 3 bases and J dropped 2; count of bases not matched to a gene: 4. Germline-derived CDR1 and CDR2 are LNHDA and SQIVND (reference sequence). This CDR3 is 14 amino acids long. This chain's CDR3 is CASSMAQGAYEQYF. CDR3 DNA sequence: TGTGCCAGTAGTATGGCCCAGGGGGCCTACGAGCAGTACTTC.

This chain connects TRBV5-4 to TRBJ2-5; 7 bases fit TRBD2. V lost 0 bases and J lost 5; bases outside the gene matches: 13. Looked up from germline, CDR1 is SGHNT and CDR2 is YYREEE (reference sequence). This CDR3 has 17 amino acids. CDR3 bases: TGTGCCAGCAGCTTGGCTTTGGCGGGGGTCCAGTCGGAGACCCAGTACTTC. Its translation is CASSLALAGVQSETQYF.

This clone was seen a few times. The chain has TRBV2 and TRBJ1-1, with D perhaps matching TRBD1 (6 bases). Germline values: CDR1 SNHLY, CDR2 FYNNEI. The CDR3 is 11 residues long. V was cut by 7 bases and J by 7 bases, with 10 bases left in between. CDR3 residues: CASKGGSEAFF. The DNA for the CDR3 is TGTGCCAGCAAGGGGGGGAGTGAAGCTTTCTTT.

The CDR3 loop is CASKPGDASNQPQHF. In nucleotides, the CDR3 is TGTGCCAGTAAACCGGGGGACGCGAGCAATCAGCCCCAGCATTTT. The chain links TRBV19 to TRBJ1-5; D perhaps matches TRBD1 (5 bases). CDR1 is LNHDA and CDR2 is SQIVND in the germline V gene (reference sequence). The CDR3 has 15 residues. V lost 7 bases to trimming and J lost 1 base, with 14 bases between them.

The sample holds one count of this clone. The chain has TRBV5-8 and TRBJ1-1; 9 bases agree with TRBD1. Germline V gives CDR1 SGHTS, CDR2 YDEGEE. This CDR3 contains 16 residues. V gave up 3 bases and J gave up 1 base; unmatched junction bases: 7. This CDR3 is CASSYTGGLWNTEAFF. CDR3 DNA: TGTGCCAGCAGCTACACAGGGGGCTTATGGAACACTGAAGCTTTCTTT.

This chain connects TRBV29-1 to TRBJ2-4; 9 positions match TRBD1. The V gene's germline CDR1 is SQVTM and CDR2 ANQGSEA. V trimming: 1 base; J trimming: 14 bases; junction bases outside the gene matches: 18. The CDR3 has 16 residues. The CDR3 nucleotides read TGCAGCGTTGAAGCCCAAGGACAGGGGAGTTTGTTGCTTGAGTACTTC. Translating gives CSVEAQGQGSLLLEYF.

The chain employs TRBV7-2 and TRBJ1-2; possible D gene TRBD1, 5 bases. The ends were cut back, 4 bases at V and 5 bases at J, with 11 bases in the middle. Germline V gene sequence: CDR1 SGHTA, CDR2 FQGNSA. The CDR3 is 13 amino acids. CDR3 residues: CASSYDSVYGYTF. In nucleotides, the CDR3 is TGTGCCAGCAGCTACGACAGCGTTTATGGCTACACCTTC.

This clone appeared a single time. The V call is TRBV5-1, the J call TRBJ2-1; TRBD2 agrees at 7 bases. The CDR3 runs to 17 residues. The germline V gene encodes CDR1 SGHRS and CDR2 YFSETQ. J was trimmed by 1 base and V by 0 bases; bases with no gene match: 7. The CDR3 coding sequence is TGCGCCAGCAGCTTGGCCTATGGGGGAGGGTCCTACAATGAGCAGTTCTTC. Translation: CASSLAYGGGSYNEQFF.

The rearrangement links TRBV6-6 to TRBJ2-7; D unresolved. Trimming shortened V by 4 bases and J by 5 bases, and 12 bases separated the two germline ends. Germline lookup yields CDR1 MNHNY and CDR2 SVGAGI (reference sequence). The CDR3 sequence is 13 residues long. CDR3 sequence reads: CASSSDFRDEQYF. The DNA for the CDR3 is TGTGCCAGCAGTTCCGACTTTCGCGACGAGCAGTACTTC.

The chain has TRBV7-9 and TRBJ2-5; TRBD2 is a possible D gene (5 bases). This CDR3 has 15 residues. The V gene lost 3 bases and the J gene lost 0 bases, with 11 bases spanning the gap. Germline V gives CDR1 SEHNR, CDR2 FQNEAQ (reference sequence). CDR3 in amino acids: CASSFGGTYQETQYF. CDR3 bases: TGTGCCAGCAGCTTCGGAGGAACCTACCAAGAGACCCAGTACTTC. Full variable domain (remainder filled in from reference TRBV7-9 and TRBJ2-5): DTGVSQNPRHKITKRGQNVTFRCDPISEHNRLYWYRQTLGQGPEFLTYFQNEAQLEKSRLLSDRFSAERPKGSFSTLEIQRTEQGDSAMYLCASSFGGTYQETQYFGPGTRLLVL.

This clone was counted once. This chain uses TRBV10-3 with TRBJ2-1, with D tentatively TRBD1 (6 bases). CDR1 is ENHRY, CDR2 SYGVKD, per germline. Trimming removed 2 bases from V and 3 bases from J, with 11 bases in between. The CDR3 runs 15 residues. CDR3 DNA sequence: TGTGCCATCAGTGAGCAGGGGTTGGTCTACAATGAGCAGTTCTTC. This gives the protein CAISEQGLVYNEQFF.

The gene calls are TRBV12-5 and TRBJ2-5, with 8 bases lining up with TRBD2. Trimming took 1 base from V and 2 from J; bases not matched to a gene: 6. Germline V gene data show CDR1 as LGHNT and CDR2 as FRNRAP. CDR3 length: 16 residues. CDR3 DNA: TGTGCTAGTGGTTTGGGGGTAGCGGGGTCGCAAGAGACCCAGTACTTC. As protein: CASGLGVAGSQETQYF.

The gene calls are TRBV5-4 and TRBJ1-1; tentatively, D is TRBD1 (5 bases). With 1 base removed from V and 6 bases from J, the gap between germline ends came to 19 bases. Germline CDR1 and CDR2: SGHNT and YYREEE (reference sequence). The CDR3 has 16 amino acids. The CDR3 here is CASSLNPAQGNPEAFF. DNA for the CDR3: TGTGCCAGCAGCTTGAACCCCGCCCAGGGTAATCCTGAAGCTTTCTTT.

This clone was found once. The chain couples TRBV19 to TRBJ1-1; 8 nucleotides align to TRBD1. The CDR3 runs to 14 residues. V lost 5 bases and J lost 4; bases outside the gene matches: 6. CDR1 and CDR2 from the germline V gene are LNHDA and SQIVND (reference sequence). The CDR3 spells CASSERTGPTEAFF. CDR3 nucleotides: TGTGCCAGTAGTGAACGGACAGGGCCCACTGAAGCTTTCTTT. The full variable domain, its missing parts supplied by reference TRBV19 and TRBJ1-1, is DGGITQSPKYLFRKEGQNVTLSCEQNLNHDAMYWYRQDPGQGLRLIYYSQIVNDFQKGDIAEGYSVSREKKESFPLTVTSAQKNPTAFYLCASSERTGPTEAFFGQGTRLTVV.

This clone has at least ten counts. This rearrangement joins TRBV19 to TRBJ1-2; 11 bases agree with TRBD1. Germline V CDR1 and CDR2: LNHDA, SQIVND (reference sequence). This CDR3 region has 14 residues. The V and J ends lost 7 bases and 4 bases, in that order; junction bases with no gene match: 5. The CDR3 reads CASTRTGGSYGYTF. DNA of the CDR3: TGTGCCAGTACCAGGACAGGGGGCAGCTATGGCTACACCTTC.